These 23 T cell receptor beta chains originate from one sample sequenced in a study of early T cells in non-severe SARS-CoV-2 infection. TCRdb re-derived calls from the 5' RACE reads in MiXCR, one entry per CDR3 protein. The sample yields about 60,000 distinct CDR3 sequences, approximately 12% seen once. Material for sequencing was whole blood. The source of these receptors is an adult who was a healthcare worker with PCR-confirmed SARS-CoV-2 infection or an uninfected control (not recorded which).

The chain recombines TRBV29-1 with TRBJ1-4; D unclear. The germline V gene encodes CDR1 SQVTM and CDR2 ANQGSEA. V was pared by 7 bases and J by 7 bases, with 7 bases between. The CDR3 has 10 amino acids. CDR3 nucleotides: TGCAGCGCCCAGAGTGAAAAACTGTTTTTT. Protein: CSAQSEKLFF.

There are many counts of this clonotype. The V call is TRBV11-2, the J call TRBJ1-1; D is possibly TRBD1 (5 bases). Germline CDR1 and CDR2: SGHAT and FQNNGV. This CDR3 is 15 amino acids long. Trimming stripped 1 base from V and 1 base from J, with 10 bases between. CDR3 bases: TGTGCCAGCAGCTTAGGGCAGGGCCGGAACACTGAAGCTTTCTTT. Its translation is CASSLGQGRNTEAFF.

The chain employs TRBV7-2 and TRBJ1-1, with 7 bases identical to TRBD1. The CDR3 has 15 residues. V lost 3 bases, J lost 1 base, and 5 bases stayed unmatched. Germline CDR1 reads SGHTA; CDR2 reads FQGNSA. DNA for the CDR3: TGTGCCAGCAGCTTCAGGGGGACCCCGAACACTGAAGCTTTCTTT. This translates into CASSFRGTPNTEAFF.

The chain links TRBV3-1 to TRBJ1-3; 7 bases line up with TRBD1. The length of the CDR3 is 14 residues. In germline, CDR1 is LGHDT, CDR2 YNNKEL (reference sequence). V dropped 1 base and J dropped 8; count of bases not matched to a gene: 5. DNA for the CDR3: TGTGCCAGCAGCCAAGTCGGAGGGGGCGACACCATATATTTT. Translated, it gives CASSQVGGGDTIYF.

The sample holds a few counts of this clonotype. The V gene is TRBV29-1, the J gene TRBJ1-1; D is uncertain. The germline V and J ends were trimmed by 4 bases and 0 bases, with 9 bases remaining between them. The CDR3 is 13 amino acids. The germline V gene encodes CDR1 SQVTM and CDR2 ANQGSEA. The DNA for the CDR3 is TGCAGCGTTGTTGAGGTTATGAACACTGAAGCTTTCTTT. Its translation is CSVVEVMNTEAFF.

This clonotype was picked up many times. The CDR3, as DNA: TGCAGTGGCCGGGATTCCGTTCTGACAGATACGCAGTATTTT. Protein: CSGRDSVLTDTQYF. The chain uses TRBV20-1 and TRBJ2-3, with a possible D match to TRBD2 (5 bases). V was pared by 7 bases and J by 3 bases, with 17 bases between. The CDR3 runs 14 residues. The V gene's germline CDR1 is DFQATT and CDR2 SNEGSKA (reference sequence).

In its sample, this clonotype was seen many times. The V and J genes are TRBV27 and TRBJ2-7; no definite D call. Deletions cut 4 bases from V and 6 bases from J, with 10 bases between. Germline lookup yields CDR1 MNHEY and CDR2 SMNVEV (reference sequence). The CDR3 spans 12 residues. The CDR3 spells CASSWIRGEQYF. CDR3 coding DNA: TGTGCCAGCAGTTGGATTAGAGGCGAGCAGTACTTC.

This clonotype has ten or more counts. V usage is TRBV29-1 and J usage is TRBJ2-1; the D gene is possibly TRBD2 (6 bases). The CDR3 loop spans 11 amino acids. The V gene lost 4 bases and the J gene lost 7 bases, with 8 bases spanning the gap. Germline CDR1 SQVTM, CDR2 ANQGSEA. CDR3 residues: CSVGRGNEQFF. The CDR3 region has the DNA TGCAGCGTTGGTCGGGGGAATGAGCAGTTCTTC.

In its sample, this clonotype was seen a few times. The genes are TRBV11-2 and TRBJ1-2; 8 nucleotides agree with TRBD1. The ends lost 3 bases at V and 6 bases at J; junction bases unmatched: 3. The CDR3 runs to 13 residues. Per germline, CDR1 SGHAT and CDR2 FQNNGV. CDR3 region: CASSLDRENGYTF. In DNA, the CDR3 is TGTGCCAGCAGCTTGGACAGGGAAAATGGCTACACCTTC.

This clonotype was seen only a few times. The V and J genes are TRBV28 and TRBJ2-3; weak D call: TRBD1 (7 bases). Germline CDR1 and CDR2: MDHEN and SYDVKM. The germline V and J ends were trimmed by 6 bases and 1 base, with 17 bases remaining between them. This CDR3 is built from 16 residues. Here the CDR3 DNA reads TGTGCCAGCAGCCCGGCGCGGGACAGCCGCACAGATACGCAGTATTTT. Translation gives CASSPARDSRTDTQYF.

This clonotype has a handful of counts. This chain uses TRBV14 with TRBJ2-5; 7 nucleotides match TRBD2. V was pared by 1 base and J by 5 bases, with 13 bases of the junction left unmatched. This CDR3 contains 17 residues. CDR1 and CDR2 from the germline V gene are SGHDN and FVKESK. The CDR3 bases are TGTGCCAGCAGCCAAGGTTTTCTTGGCGGGGGTCTTGAGACCCAGTACTTC. Protein sequence: CASSQGFLGGGLETQYF. The whole variable domain, filled in from reference TRBV14 and TRBJ2-5, reads EAGVTQFPSHSVIEKGQTVTLRCDPISGHDNLYWYRRVMGKEIKFLLHFVKESKQDESGMPNNRFLAERTGGTYSTLKVQPAELEDSGVYFCASSQGFLGGGLETQYFGPGTRLLVL.

J is TRBJ2-7 and V is TRBV29-1; D unclear. Trimming cost V 4 bases and J 2 bases, with 15 bases left between them. Germline assignment: CDR1 SQVTM and CDR2 ANQGSEA. The CDR3 runs to 14 residues. The CDR3 reads CSVVSRARTYEQYF. Here the CDR3 DNA reads TGCAGCGTTGTTTCTAGGGCGCGGACCTACGAGCAGTACTTC.

The chain's CDR3 is CASKQGTDNSGNTIYF. The CDR3 DNA sequence: TGTGCCAGCAAGCAGGGGACGGATAACTCTGGAAACACCATATATTTT. V is TRBV3-1 and J is TRBJ1-3; the D gene is possibly TRBD1 (6 bases). Germline CDR1 reads LGHDT; CDR2 reads YNNKEL (reference sequence). The CDR3 consists of 16 residues. Trimming took off 7 bases at V and 0 bases at J, with 16 bases between the two ends.

V gene TRBV2 combines with J gene TRBJ2-3, with a weak D call TRBD2 (5 bases). There are 13 residues in the CDR3. CDR1 SNHLY and CDR2 FYNNEI come from the germline V gene. Trimming took 6 bases from V and 5 from J, leaving 12 bases between them. The CDR3, as DNA: TGTGCCAGCAGCGGACTTTCCGGAGATACGCAGTATTTT. Translating it yields CASSGLSGDTQYF. Looking up the rest from reference TRBV2 and TRBJ2-3 gives the full variable domain: EPEVTQTPSHQVTQMGQEVILRCVPISNHLYFYWYRQILGQKVEFLVSFYNNEISEKSEIFDDQFSVERPDGSNFTLKIRSTKLEDSAMYFCASSGLSGDTQYFGPGTRLTVL.

Of note for this clonotype: This may arise from a read error, as a much more abundant clone is one base away. V and J are TRBV20-1 and TRBJ1-4; D gene ambiguous. Per the germline V gene, CDR1 is DFQATT and CDR2 is SNEGSKA (reference sequence). The length of the CDR3 is 11 residues. The CDR3 DNA sequence: TGCAGTGCTAGGACCAATGAAAAACTGTCTTTT. As protein: CSARTNEKLSF.

This clonotype was seen more than once but under ten times. The chain carries TRBV12-3 or TRBV12-4 and TRBJ2-5; possibly TRBD1 for D (6 bases). The length of the CDR3 is 13 residues. Trimming removed 6 bases at V and 5 bases at J, with 13 bases between. CDR3 in DNA: TGTGCCAGCAGATTACAGGGTCGGGAGACCCAGTACTTC. As protein: CASRLQGRETQYF.

This clonotype was counted between two and nine times. This chain uses TRBV11-3 with TRBJ2-7; D not resolved. CDR3 length: 13 amino acids. The germline gives CDR1 SGHNT, CDR2 YENEEA. Trimming left V 5 bases short and J 7 bases short, with 15 bases between. In nucleotides, the CDR3 is TGTGCCAGCAGCGCTGACTGGTACGGGGAGCAGTACTTC. Amino acids: CASSADWYGEQYF. The whole variable domain, filled in from reference TRBV11-3 and TRBJ2-7, reads EAGVVQSPRYKIIEKKQPVAFWCNPISGHNTLYWYLQNLGQGPELLIRYENEEAVDDSQLPKDRFSAERLKGVDSTLKIQPAELGDSAVYLCASSADWYGEQYFGPGTRLTVT.

Only a few counts were recorded for this clonotype. This chain connects TRBV5-1 to TRBJ1-1; D is unclear. V was pared by 4 bases and J by 0 bases, with 10 bases between. CDR1 and CDR2 (germline): SGHRS, YFSETQ. The CDR3 contains 14 residues. The CDR3 reads CASSGDGLNTEAFF. Written as DNA, the CDR3 is TGCGCCAGCAGCGGAGACGGTTTGAACACTGAAGCTTTCTTT. The entire variable domain, with the rest obtained from reference TRBV5-1 and TRBJ1-1, is as follows: KAGVTQTPRYLIKTRGQQVTLSCSPISGHRSVSWYQQTPGQGLQFLFEYFSETQRNKGNFPGRFSGRQFSNSRSEMNVSTLELGDSALYLCASSGDGLNTEAFFGQGTRLTVV.

This clonotype has a handful of counts. The chain links TRBV11-2 to TRBJ1-5; D may be TRBD1 (6 bases). Germline CDR1 and CDR2: SGHAT and FQNNGV. Trimming removed 6 bases from V and 7 bases from J, with 13 bases in between. This CDR3 has 13 amino acids. CDR3 loop: CASSLRGRQPQHF. The CDR3 DNA reads TGTGCCAGCAGTCTCAGGGGTAGACAGCCCCAGCATTTT.

This clonotype was picked up many times. The rearrangement uses TRBV12-3 or TRBV12-4 and TRBJ2-3; possibly TRBD1 for D (6 bases). The CDR3 runs 15 residues. Trimming removed 3 bases at V and 0 bases at J, with 10 bases between. Here the CDR3 reads CASSFAGASTDTQYF. In DNA form, the CDR3 reads TGTGCCAGCAGTTTCGCAGGGGCGAGCACAGATACGCAGTATTTT.

The chain joins TRBV7-6 to TRBJ2-3; possibly TRBD2 for D (5 bases). This CDR3 spans 14 amino acids. The V end lost 5 bases, the J end lost 2 bases, and 11 bases lay between the germline ends. Germline CDR1 reads SGHVS; CDR2 reads FNYEAQ. CDR3 sequence reads: CASSGRGPTDTQYF. CDR3 nucleotides: TGTGCCAGCAGCGGTCGCGGGCCCACAGATACGCAGTATTTT.

This clonotype showed up just a few times. This chain connects TRBV18 to TRBJ1-1; TRBD1 matches 7 bases. CDR1 and CDR2 (germline): KGHSH, LQKENI. V shed 2 bases and J 5 bases; nucleotides not matched to a gene: 5. This CDR3 contains 14 residues. CDR3: CASSPLEQGTEAFF. The DNA for the CDR3 is TGTGCCAGCTCACCATTAGAACAGGGGACTGAAGCTTTCTTT.

The genes are TRBV12-3 or TRBV12-4 and TRBJ2-2; D gene ambiguous. The CDR3 totals 14 residues. Trimming took off 3 bases at V and 2 bases at J, with 7 bases between the two ends. CDR3 sequence reads: CASSFRENTGELFF. CDR3 sequence (DNA): TGTGCCAGCAGTTTTAGGGAAAACACCGGGGAGCTGTTTTTT.